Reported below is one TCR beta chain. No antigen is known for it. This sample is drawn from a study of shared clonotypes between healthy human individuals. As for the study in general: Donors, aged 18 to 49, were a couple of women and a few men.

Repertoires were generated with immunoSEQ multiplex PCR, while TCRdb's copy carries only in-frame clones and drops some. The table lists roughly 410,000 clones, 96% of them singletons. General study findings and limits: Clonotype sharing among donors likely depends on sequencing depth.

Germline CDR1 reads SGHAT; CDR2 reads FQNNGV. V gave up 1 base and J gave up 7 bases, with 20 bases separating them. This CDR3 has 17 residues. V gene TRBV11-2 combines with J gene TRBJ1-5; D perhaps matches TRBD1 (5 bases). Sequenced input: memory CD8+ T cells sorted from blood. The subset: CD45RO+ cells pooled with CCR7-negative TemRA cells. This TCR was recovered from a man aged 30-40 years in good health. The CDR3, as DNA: TGTGCCAGCAGCTTAGCGCCAGGGAAATCGAATGGACAGCCCCAGCATTTT. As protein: CASSLAPGKSNGQPQHF.